What follows are 31 T cell receptor beta chains derived from one specimen sequenced in a study of spatial heterogeneity in lung cancer. MiXCR, applied by TCRdb to the 5' RACE reads, yields one record per CDR3 protein. This table has 60,000 to 90,000 distinct CDR3 sequences, approximately 8.1% appearing once. Time point noted: sample taken at primary tumor resection. Material: PBMCs, obtained at surgery. The receptors derive from a male donor with early-stage non-small cell lung cancer.

This clonotype has a count of ten or more. The chain links TRBV12-3 or TRBV12-4 to TRBJ1-3; D possibly corresponds to TRBD1 (5 bases). CDR3 length: 15 residues. V was cut by 6 bases and J by 4 bases, with 16 bases left in between. CDR3 in DNA: TGTGCCAGCAGGCCTACGGGGGGGATCGGAAACACCATATATTTT. Amino acid sequence: CASRPTGGIGNTIYF.

This clonotype was seen ten or more times. V and J are TRBV6-5 and TRBJ1-2, with a weak D call TRBD1 (5 bases). The CDR3 runs 12 residues. Trimming removed 11 bases from V and 8 bases from J, with 18 bases in between. Germline V lookup: CDR1 MNHEY, CDR2 SVGAGI. The CDR3 spells CAGSGPGRGYTF. CDR3 nucleotide sequence: TGTGCCGGTTCAGGTCCAGGGAGAGGCTACACCTTC.

The J gene is TRBJ2-2, the V gene TRBV27; D is uncertain. The CDR3 runs to 15 residues. Trimming took 5 bases from V and 7 from J, leaving 17 bases between them. Germline-derived CDR1 and CDR2 are MNHEY and SMNVEV (reference sequence). For the CDR3, the DNA is TGTGCCAGCAGTCCAGGCGTTCCGGATTACGGGGAGCTGTTTTTT. This sequence encodes CASSPGVPDYGELFF.

This clonotype was seen at least ten times. CDR3 sequence reads: CASSWGQGANYGYTF. The CDR3 DNA sequence: TGTGCCAGCAGTTGGGGGCAGGGGGCCAACTATGGCTACACCTTC. The V and J genes are TRBV27 and TRBJ1-2; 8 bases match TRBD1. The CDR3 length is 15 residues. Germline CDR1 and CDR2: MNHEY and SMNVEV (reference sequence). V trimming: 4 bases; J trimming: 2 bases; junction bases outside the gene matches: 6.

At least ten counts were recorded for this clonotype. The V and J genes are TRBV9 and TRBJ2-3; no clear D gene. Germline V lookup: CDR1 SGDLS, CDR2 YYNGEE. The V end lost 0 bases, the J end lost 4 bases, and 0 bases lay between the germline ends. The CDR3 contains 11 residues. The CDR3 nucleotides read TGTGCCAGCAGCGTAGCAGATACGCAGTATTTT. Its translation is CASSVADTQYF.

The chain joins TRBV7-9 to TRBJ1-4; D gene uncertain. The germline gives CDR1 SEHNR, CDR2 FQNEAQ (reference sequence). V dropped 0 bases and J dropped 7 bases, with 9 bases sitting between them. The CDR3 consists of 14 residues. The CDR3 region is CASSLARNAEKLFF. CDR3 DNA: TGTGCCAGCAGCTTAGCCAGGAATGCTGAAAAACTGTTTTTT. The full variable domain, rest sourced from reference TRBV7-9 and TRBJ1-4, is DTGVSQNPRHKITKRGQNVTFRCDPISEHNRLYWYRQTLGQGPEFLTYFQNEAQLEKSRLLSDRFSAERPKGSFSTLEIQRTEQGDSAMYLCASSLARNAEKLFFGSGTQLSVL.

Notes on this clonotype: One end of the junction does not line up with germline, which may come from a read error. V gene TRBV28 combines with J gene TRBJ1-1, with 7 bases aligning to TRBD1. Germline V CDR1 and CDR2: MDHEN, SYDVKM. The CDR3 is 10 residues long. The CDR3 DNA follows: TGTGCCAGCAAAGGGGGACAGCTGGTCTTT. The encoded protein is CASKGGQLVF.

This clonotype showed up many times. The chain employs TRBV30 and TRBJ1-5; weak D call: TRBD1 (5 bases). The CDR3 length is 14 residues. CDR1 and CDR2 from the germline V gene are GTSNPN and SVGIG (reference sequence). Trimming removed 0 bases at V and 2 bases at J, with 8 bases between. The CDR3 is CAWSVAGRNQPQHF. CDR3 coding DNA: TGTGCCTGGAGTGTGGCAGGGCGCAATCAGCCCCAGCATTTT.

This clonotype has at least ten counts. DNA for the CDR3: TGTGCCAGCCAGAGAAGGGCCTACAATGAGCAGTTCTTC. Protein product: CASQRRAYNEQFF. This rearrangement joins TRBV5-6 to TRBJ2-1; D unclear. The germline V gene has CDR1 SGHDT and CDR2 YYEEEE. The CDR3 contains 13 residues. V dropped 7 bases and J dropped 2 bases, with 10 bases sitting between them. Full variable domain (missing parts from reference TRBV5-6 and TRBJ2-1): DAGVTQSPTHLIKTRGQQVTLRCSPKSGHDTVSWYQQALGQGPQFIFQYYEEEERQRGNFPDRFSGHQFPNYSSELNVNALLLGDSALYLCASQRRAYNEQFFGPGTRLTVL.

The V gene is TRBV6-2 or TRBV6-3, the J gene TRBJ2-7; the match to TRBD2 covers 7 bases. This CDR3 region has 15 residues. The trim removed 8 bases at V and 0 bases at J, leaving 10 bases unmatched. The V gene's germline CDR1 is MNHEY and CDR2 SVGEGT. The CDR3 DNA follows: TGTGCCAGCTCTTCTCAGCGGGGAAGCTCCTACGAGCAGTACTTC. Encoded protein: CASSSQRGSSYEQYF.

This chain joins TRBV7-9 and TRBJ2-7, with 10 bases that match TRBD2. CDR3 length equals 20 residues. Losses at the gene ends were 1 base for V and 12 bases for J; bases not matched to a gene: 27. Germline V lookup: CDR1 SEHNR, CDR2 FQNEAQ (reference sequence). The CDR3 sequence: CASSLGTGTGTSARGASRYF. The CDR3 DNA reads as TGTGCCAGCAGCTTAGGGACAGGAACCGGGACTAGCGCCAGGGGGGCAAGCCGGTACTTC.

This clonotype was seen ten or more times. This chain uses TRBV11-2 with TRBJ2-2, with TRBD2 matching 9 bases. Germline values: CDR1 SGHAT, CDR2 FQNNGV. The CDR3 consists of 15 residues. Trimming cost V 5 bases and J 7 bases; bases outside gene matches: 8. CDR3 in amino acids: CASSQPGLAVGELFF. CDR3 nucleotide sequence: TGTGCCAGCAGCCAACCGGGACTAGCTGTCGGGGAGCTGTTTTTT.

This clonotype was counted a few times. The chain uses TRBV7-2 and TRBJ1-2; D is perhaps TRBD1 (5 bases). Trimming took 5 bases from V and 8 from J, leaving 12 bases between them. The CDR3 runs to 12 residues. CDR1 and CDR2 (germline): SGHTA, FQGNSA. The CDR3 spells CASSAYWGGYTF. CDR3 coding DNA: TGTGCCAGCAGCGCTTACTGGGGCGGCTACACCTTC.

This clonotype was seen ten or more times. The gene calls are TRBV14 and TRBJ2-6, with D uncertain. Trimming shortened V by 5 bases and J by 2 bases, and 7 bases separated the two germline ends. Germline V gene data show CDR1 as SGHDN and CDR2 as FVKESK. The CDR3 has 14 amino acids. CDR3 in amino acids: CASSLIAGANVLTF. The CDR3 DNA is TGTGCCAGCAGCTTGATAGCTGGGGCCAACGTCCTGACTTTC.

The V gene is TRBV7-2, the J gene TRBJ1-1; possibly TRBD1 for D (5 bases). CDR1 and CDR2 from the germline V gene are SGHTA and FQGNSA. The CDR3 runs 14 residues. V lost 4 bases and J 4 bases, leaving 13 bases between the germline ends. The CDR3 region has the DNA TGTGCCAGCAGCTGGGGACCACGAGGCACTGAAGCTTTCTTT. Protein product: CASSWGPRGTEAFF.

The table lists this clonotype with many counts. This sequence joins TRBV11-1 and TRBJ2-1; 7 bases map to TRBD2. The CDR3 is 15 amino acids. Germline trimming cut 1 base from V and 6 bases from J; bases unmatched to any gene: 6. Per the germline V gene, CDR1 is SGHAT and CDR2 is FQDESV (reference sequence). This CDR3 reads CASSLGGRGLNEQFF. The CDR3 coding sequence is TGTGCCAGCAGCTTAGGAGGGAGGGGACTCAATGAGCAGTTCTTC.

This clonotype was seen at least ten times. The rearrangement uses TRBV6-5 and TRBJ2-7; TRBD2 matches at 12 bases. The junction had 10 bases not matched to a gene; V was cut back by 8 bases and J by 2 bases. The CDR3 length is 16 residues. Germline V gene sequence: CDR1 MNHEY, CDR2 SVGAGI. The CDR3 loop is CASRGWTSGTTYEQYF. CDR3 DNA sequence: TGTGCCAGCCGTGGATGGACTAGCGGGACGACCTACGAGCAGTACTTC.

This clonotype showed up many times. The DNA for the CDR3 is TGTGCCAGCAGCTCCGGGACAGGTGGGACTCTGGAGCAGTACTTC. Its translation is CASSSGTGGTLEQYF. V gene TRBV7-2 combines with J gene TRBJ2-7; 8 bases are a match to TRBD1. Per germline, CDR1 SGHTA and CDR2 FQGNSA. The ends lost 4 bases at V and 7 bases at J; junction bases unmatched: 12. The CDR3 loop spans 15 amino acids.

This clonotype has a count of ten or more. V and J are TRBV12-3 or TRBV12-4 and TRBJ2-5; possible D gene TRBD1, 6 bases. V was cut by 6 bases and J by 3 bases, with 11 bases left in between. The CDR3 runs to 13 residues. The CDR3 loop reads CASSTRGKETQYF. The CDR3 nucleotides are TGTGCCAGCAGCACCAGGGGAAAAGAGACCCAGTACTTC.

This clonotype has at least ten counts. V is TRBV3-1 and J is TRBJ2-6; D not resolved. Germline-derived CDR1 and CDR2 are LGHDT and YNNKEL (reference sequence). The CDR3 spans 15 residues. With 6 bases removed from V and 0 bases from J, the gap between germline ends came to 9 bases. The CDR3 nucleotides are TGTGCCAGCAGTCGGGTGGTCTCTGGGGCCAACGTCCTGACTTTC. This codes for CASSRVVSGANVLTF.

This clonotype was detected only a few times. The V gene is TRBV7-9, the J gene TRBJ1-1, with 8 bases aligning to TRBD1. The CDR3 covers 15 residues. Germline loops: CDR1 SEHNR, CDR2 FQNEAQ (reference sequence). Trimming removed 5 bases from V and 4 bases from J; junction bases left unmatched: 9. The chain's CDR3 is CASSNLDRGGTEAFF. The CDR3 bases are TGTGCCAGCAGCAACCTTGACAGGGGAGGCACTGAAGCTTTCTTT.

CDR3 residues: CASTLKDTQYF. CDR3 DNA: TGTGCCAGCACCCTTAAAGATACGCAGTATTTT. This rearrangement joins TRBV12-3 or TRBV12-4 to TRBJ2-3; D remains unclear. Trimming left V 7 bases short and J 5 bases short, with 7 bases between. CDR3 length equals 11 residues.

This clonotype has a count of ten or more. The chain combines TRBV12-3 or TRBV12-4 with TRBJ2-2; no firm D call. Trimming left V 1 base short and J 8 bases short, with 8 bases between. The CDR3 has 13 residues. The CDR3 loop reads CASSLDAPGELFF. The CDR3 DNA is TGTGCCAGCAGTTTAGATGCACCGGGGGAGCTGTTTTTT.

This clonotype occurred many times. The chain has TRBV19 and TRBJ1-3, with 8 bases fitting TRBD1. CDR1 is LNHDA, CDR2 SQIVND, per germline (reference sequence). There are 18 residues in the CDR3. V shed 4 bases, J shed 4 bases, and the junction held 15 bases outside the gene matches. This CDR3 is CASSTIVRTGPGGNTIYF. The CDR3 DNA reads as TGTGCCAGTAGTACTATAGTTCGGACAGGGCCTGGCGGAAACACCATATATTTT.

This clonotype was counted at least ten times. The rearrangement uses TRBV2 and TRBJ2-7; perhaps D is TRBD1 or TRBD2 (5 bases each). Per the germline V gene, CDR1 is SNHLY and CDR2 is FYNNEI. The CDR3 totals 13 residues. Trimming took off 5 bases at V and 8 bases at J, with 16 bases between the two ends. CDR3 DNA sequence: TGTGCCAGCAGTTACCGGGACCCCCCTCAGCAGTACTTC. The encoded protein is CASSYRDPPQQYF.

This clonotype has a handful of counts. The chain joins TRBV20-1 to TRBJ2-7; D may be TRBD1 (6 bases). The CDR3 contains 13 residues. Trimming stripped 6 bases from V and 1 base from J, with 13 bases between. Per the germline V gene, CDR1 is DFQATT and CDR2 is SNEGSKA (reference sequence). The CDR3 region is CSATGPMSYEQYF. The CDR3, as DNA: TGCAGTGCCACAGGGCCCATGTCCTACGAGCAGTACTTC.

The chain couples TRBV6-5 to TRBJ1-1; no clear D gene. V lost 6 bases and J 4 bases, leaving 15 bases between the germline ends. The CDR3 extends over 14 amino acids. Germline V lookup: CDR1 MNHEY, CDR2 SVGAGI. The CDR3 here is CASRNRHTGTEAFF. The CDR3, as DNA: TGTGCCAGCAGAAACCGGCACACGGGCACTGAAGCTTTCTTT.

This clonotype has ten or more counts. In DNA form, the CDR3 reads TGTGCCATCAGGAGGACTAGCGGCGACAATGAGCAGTTCTTC. The encoded protein is CAIRRTSGDNEQFF. The V call is TRBV10-3, the J call TRBJ2-1; 10 bases line up with TRBD2. The V segment lost 6 bases and the J segment 5 bases; nucleotides outside the gene matches: 4. CDR1 ENHRY and CDR2 SYGVKD come from the germline V gene. This CDR3 has 14 amino acids.

This clonotype was counted many times. The chain combines TRBV18 with TRBJ1-1, with unresolved D. There are 14 residues in the CDR3. Deletions cut 2 bases from V and 5 bases from J, with 12 bases between. In germline, CDR1 is KGHSH, CDR2 LQKENI. As DNA, the CDR3 is TGTGCCAGCTCACCAGTATCCGGGTCGACTGAAGCTTTCTTT. Translation gives CASSPVSGSTEAFF.

This clonotype was seen repeatedly, ten times or more. The chain combines TRBV11-1 with TRBJ2-6, with 10 nucleotides matching TRBD1. Per the germline V gene, CDR1 is SGHAT and CDR2 is FQDESV (reference sequence). The CDR3 length is 18 residues. With V trimmed by 5 bases and J by 0 bases, 7 bases remained unmatched. CDR3 sequence reads: CASSAGTGAPSGANVLTF. The CDR3 coding sequence is TGTGCCAGCAGCGCGGGGACAGGGGCCCCCTCTGGGGCCAACGTCCTGACTTTC.

The table lists this clonotype with many counts. The chain recombines TRBV10-3 with TRBJ2-7, with 10 bases identical to TRBD1. After removal of 6 bases from V and 4 bases from J, the junction contained 6 bases not matched to a gene. CDR1 and CDR2 (germline): ENHRY, SYGVKD. This CDR3 is built from 14 residues. The CDR3 DNA sequence: TGTGCCATCAGGGGGACAGGGGAATTTTACGAGCAGTACTTC. Residues: CAIRGTGEFYEQYF.